This passage covers 6 T cell receptor beta chains from one sample sequenced in a study of cytomegalovirus exposure and HLA in healthy donors. The PCR ran on 60 Vbeta and 13 Jbeta primers. The table came from immunoSEQ multiplex PCR; TCRdb's copy has only in-frame clones and leaves some out. The sample includes more than 65,000 clones, 74% seen only once; the top ten take approximately 10%. Material for sequencing was PBMCs. These receptors were collected from a woman aged 55-70 years in good health and CMV-seropositive.

The chain has TRBV10-2 and TRBJ1-1; a weak D match, TRBD1 (6 bases). The germline V and J ends were trimmed by 0 bases and 3 bases, with 17 bases remaining between them. The germline V gene encodes CDR1 WSHSY and CDR2 SAAADI. CDR3 length: 17 residues. CDR3 loop: CASSESVLQGIDTEAFF. In nucleotides, the CDR3 is TGCGCCAGCAGTGAGTCGGTCTTACAGGGAATTGACACTGAAGCTTTCTTT.

The chain joins TRBV10-3 to TRBJ1-6; perhaps TRBD1 as D (5 bases). V lost 2 bases and J 10 bases, leaving 12 bases between the germline ends. There are 14 residues in the CDR3. The germline V gene encodes CDR1 ENHRY and CDR2 SYGVKD. CDR3 nucleotide sequence: TGTGCCATCAGTGAGAACGGGGGAGGGTCACCCCTCCACTTT. Its protein is CAISENGGGSPLHF.

V usage is TRBV6-4 and J usage is TRBJ2-3, with 9 nucleotides matching TRBD2. The junction had 5 bases not matched to a gene; V was cut back by 5 bases and J by 5 bases. Germline CDR1 MRHNA, CDR2 SNTAGT. The CDR3 contains 14 residues. The CDR3 coding sequence is TGTGCCAGCAGTCGCGGGGGGGCGGAAGATACGCAGTATTTT. Translation: CASSRGGAEDTQYF.

This clone was detected only a few times. V usage is TRBV2 and J usage is TRBJ2-7; the match to TRBD1 covers 9 bases. J lost 0 bases, V lost 4 bases, and 7 bases had no gene match. Per germline, CDR1 SNHLY and CDR2 FYNNEI. The CDR3 is 16 amino acids. Here the CDR3 DNA reads TGTGCCAGCAGTGTGCCCCCGGGACAGGGCTCCTACGAGCAGTACTTC. Protein: CASSVPPGQGSYEQYF.

This clone was observed a few times. The chain employs TRBV18 and TRBJ1-1; 11 bases are a match to TRBD1. After removal of 3 bases from V and 4 bases from J, the junction contained 4 bases not matched to a gene. Germline CDR1 reads KGHSH; CDR2 reads LQKENI. CDR3 length: 15 amino acids. CDR3: CASSPDRGRATEAFF. CDR3 sequence (DNA): TGTGCCAGCTCACCGGACAGGGGGCGAGCCACTGAAGCTTTCTTT.

This rearrangement joins TRBV6-5 to TRBJ1-4, with TRBD1 as a possible D gene (5 bases). V was clipped by 11 bases and J by 8 bases, with 12 bases between them. This CDR3 is 11 amino acids long. CDR1 and CDR2 (germline): MNHEY, SVGAGI. The CDR3 nucleotides read TGTGCCTCAACTCAGGGAGAAAAACTGTTTTTT. It translates to CASTQGEKLFF.